A selection of T cell receptor beta chains follows, all from one sample in a study of blood T cell repertoires in COVID-19. Profiled with immunoSEQ multiplex PCR; TCRdb holds only in-frame clones, not every one. The sample contains under 250,000 clones, about nine tenths of which appear only once. Sequencing used peripheral blood. Receptor source: a man younger than 40 with COVID-19, enrolled during active disease. Each CDR3 is given with its conserved first and last residue. Each record gives: D gene, J gene, clone size, V gene, CDR3 protein, CDR3 DNA. A D gene is named only where the DNA matches it firmly. The size entry is marked missing in some rows and otherwise reads once, few, many or a size class.

d_call: TRBD2
j_call: TRBJ2-3
clone_size: .
v_call: TRBV13
cdr3_aa: CASSSSGLAGGTSTDTQYF
cdr3_nt: TGTGCCAGCAGCTCATCTGGACTAGCGGGGGGCACTAGCACAGATACGCAGTATTTT

d_call: .
j_call: TRBJ2-6
clone_size: .
v_call: TRBV27
cdr3_aa: CASSSPLGEIGANVLTF
cdr3_nt: TGTGCCAGCAGTTCCCCCCTAGGGGAAATTGGGGCCAACGTCCTGACTTTC

d_call: TRBD2
j_call: TRBJ2-2
clone_size: .
v_call: TRBV24-1
cdr3_aa: CATSDRTSGSGGTGELFF
cdr3_nt: TGTGCCACCAGTGATCGGACTAGCGGGAGCGGGGGCACCGGGGAGCTGTTTTTT

d_call: .
j_call: TRBJ1-1
clone_size: .
v_call: TRBV6-2/TRBV6-3
cdr3_aa: CASSYSIKLASSTEAFF
cdr3_nt: TGTGCCAGCAGTTACTCGATTAAGTTAGCTTCGAGCACTGAAGCTTTCTTT

d_call: .
j_call: TRBJ2-2
clone_size: .
v_call: TRBV9
cdr3_aa: CAGGAGSGELFF
cdr3_nt: TGTGCCGGCGGGGCGGGGTCCGGGGAGCTGTTTTTT

d_call: TRBD1
j_call: TRBJ2-5
clone_size: .
v_call: TRBV5-4
cdr3_aa: CASSLQGAGETQYF
cdr3_nt: TGTGCCAGCAGCTTACAGGGGGCCGGGGAGACCCAGTACTTC

d_call: .
j_call: TRBJ1-2
clone_size: .
v_call: TRBV18
cdr3_aa: CASSTGTGQVDGYTF
cdr3_nt: TGTGCCAGCTCAACAGGCACAGGCCAAGTGGATGGCTACACCTTC

d_call: TRBD1
j_call: TRBJ2-7
clone_size: once
v_call: TRBV11-2
cdr3_aa: CASSRTGGAEQYF
cdr3_nt: TGTGCCAGCAGCCGGACAGGGGGCGCAGAGCAGTACTTC

d_call: TRBD1
j_call: TRBJ1-3
clone_size: .
v_call: TRBV7-3
cdr3_aa: CASSPTGGGNTIYF
cdr3_nt: TGTGCCAGCAGCCCCACAGGGGGTGGAAACACCATATATTTT

d_call: .
j_call: TRBJ1-1
clone_size: .
v_call: TRBV7-2
cdr3_aa: CASSSDRLNTEAFF
cdr3_nt: TGTGCCAGCAGCAGCGACAGACTGAACACTGAAGCTTTCTTT

d_call: TRBD1
j_call: TRBJ2-7
clone_size: .
v_call: TRBV7-9
cdr3_aa: CASSNSGTATYEQYF
cdr3_nt: TGTGCCAGCAGCAACTCCGGGACAGCCACCTACGAGCAGTACTTC

d_call: TRBD1
j_call: TRBJ1-3
clone_size: .
v_call: TRBV19
cdr3_aa: CASSERTGSLLGNTIYF
cdr3_nt: TGTGCCAGTAGCGAACGGACAGGGTCCCTCCTCGGGAACACCATATATTTT

d_call: .
j_call: TRBJ2-3
clone_size: .
v_call: TRBV30
cdr3_aa: CAWSAHSTDTQYF
cdr3_nt: TGTGCCTGGAGTGCCCATAGCACAGATACGCAGTATTTT

d_call: .
j_call: TRBJ2-1
clone_size: .
v_call: TRBV18
cdr3_aa: CASSPRDYNEQFF
cdr3_nt: TGTGCCAGCTCCCCTCGGGACTACAATGAGCAGTTCTTC

d_call: TRBD2
j_call: TRBJ2-1
clone_size: few
v_call: TRBV3-1/TRBV3-2
cdr3_aa: CASSPKLAGGLRDEQFF
cdr3_nt: TGTGCCAGCAGCCCTAAACTAGCGGGAGGGCTTCGCGATGAGCAGTTCTTC

d_call: TRBD1
j_call: TRBJ2-3
clone_size: .
v_call: TRBV30
cdr3_aa: CAWSGTGNGTDTQYF
cdr3_nt: TGTGCCTGGAGTGGGACAGGGAATGGCACAGATACGCAGTATTTT

d_call: TRBD1
j_call: TRBJ1-5
clone_size: .
v_call: TRBV19
cdr3_aa: CASSIPGQDNSNQPQHF
cdr3_nt: TGTGCCAGTAGTATACCCGGACAGGACAATAGCAATCAGCCCCAGCATTTT